This T cell receptor beta chain was observed in a study of identical twins. Broader study findings: Invariant MAIT and iNKT cells may have partly biased zero-insertion analyses.

TCRdb passed the 5' RACE reads through MiXCR, listing each CDR3 protein once. The data contain fewer than 550,000 distinct CDR3 sequences, 13% to 15% of them singletons. This clonotype appeared a few times. The antigen remains undetermined. The CDR3 consists of 15 residues. The germline V gene encodes CDR1 LNHNV and CDR2 YYDKDF (reference sequence). Trimming cost V 1 base and J 3 bases, with 10 bases left between them. This sample was shared with a second study, whose subject was yellow fever vaccine responses in identical twins. That study adds: Reportedly, twins' vaccine T cell responses looked partly convergent and partly personalized.

The chain is built from TRBV15 and TRBJ1-5; D is unresolved. The TCR sequence derives from a woman in her late teens or twenties in good health. Material for sequencing was CD4+ T cells sorted from blood. This chain's CDR3 is CATSRGGSTNQPQHF. CDR3 coding DNA: TGTGCCACCAGCAGAGGAGGTTCTACCAATCAGCCCCAGCATTTT. Combining the CDR3 with reference TRBV15 and TRBJ1-5 gives the whole variable domain DAMVIQNPRYQVTQFGKPVTLSCSQTLNHNVMYWYQQKSSQAPKLLFHYYDKDFNNEADTPDNFQSRRPNTSFCFLDIRSPGLGDTAMYLCATSRGGSTNQPQHFGDGTRLSIL.